This entry concerns a single T cell receptor beta chain. The CDR3 runs 16 residues. Germline CDR1 MNHEY, CDR2 SMNVEV (reference sequence). V lost 10 bases, J lost 5 bases, and 18 bases stayed unmatched. The sample originates from a study of blood T cell repertoires in COVID-19. Study details: Samples representing acute and convalescent COVID-19 were sourced from the United States, Italy and Spain. T cells, B-cell-depleted T cells, or PBMCs provided the cDNA or gDNA that served as material.

In the authors' methods: Amplification of reference gene primers provided the estimated nucleated cell counts. Generated by immunoSEQ multiplex PCR, the TCRdb table keeps only in-frame clones and is missing some. The DNA gave D and trimming, while V, J and clone size come from that table. In the table there are roughly 89,000 clones, 70% to 90% of which are singletons. Sequencing was performed on peripheral blood. This clonotype originated in a woman at least 80 years old with acute or convalescent COVID-19. This chain joins TRBV27 and TRBJ2-5; 8 bases agree with TRBD1. CDR3 nucleotide sequence: TGTGCCACCCGGGAGAACAGGGGGACTTCCATTGAGACCCAGTACTTC. Protein product: CATRENRGTSIETQYF.